These 18 T cell receptor beta chains share one sample of origin, sequenced in a study of T-cell memory formation after mild COVID-19 (dated by TCRdb to the early 2020s). The library was obtained by 5' RACE. The sample was run on an Illumina NovaSeq 6000. Using fastp at Q25 and MiXCR, TCRdb reprocessed the public reads and kept productive beta chains. Each entry is one CDR3 protein sequence, shown with its most common DNA and genes. This sample lists approximately 500,000 distinct CDR3 sequences; around a quarter were detected once. Together, the top ten hold roughly an eighth of the sample. What was sequenced was PBMCs or a T cell subset sorted from them (not recorded which). These receptors were collected from an adult woman who had mild COVID-19 (a few samples of this study predate the infection). The sample titles of this study are shuffled in the database, so cell type and time point are left out; the donor was told from shared clones.

This clonotype was detected only a few times. J is TRBJ2-1 and V is TRBV9, with D possibly called TRBD1 or TRBD2 (6 bases each). Trimming shortened V by 0 bases and J by 5 bases, and 18 bases separated the two germline ends. The V gene's germline CDR1 is SGDLS and CDR2 YYNGEE. The CDR3 runs 17 residues. In nucleotides, the CDR3 is TGTGCCAGCAGCGTAGTAGGGGGGACACACATTGACAATGAGCAGTTCTTC. It specifies CASSVVGGTHIDNEQFF.

This clonotype was seen a few times. The CDR3 here is CSVEIPPYGYTF. The CDR3 nucleotides read TGCAGCGTTGAAATCCCCCCCTATGGCTACACCTTC. V gene TRBV29-1 combines with J gene TRBJ1-2; no reliable D call. Looked up from germline, CDR1 is SQVTM and CDR2 is ANQGSEA. V lost 2 bases, J lost 4 bases, and 8 bases lay in between. The CDR3 length is 12 residues.

In this sample, this clonotype turned up many times. J is TRBJ2-7 and V is TRBV19, with unresolved D. The CDR3 is 11 amino acids. Germline CDR1 reads LNHDA; CDR2 reads SQIVND (reference sequence). The V end lost 4 bases, the J end lost 1 base, and 2 bases lay between the germline ends. CDR3 nucleotides: TGTGCCAGTAGTAATTCCTACGAGCAGTACTTC. This sequence encodes CASSNSYEQYF.

The rearrangement joins TRBV20-1 to TRBJ2-7, with 16 bases aligning to TRBD2. The junction had 6 bases not matched to a gene; V was cut back by 6 bases and J by 1 base. Per germline, CDR1 DFQATT and CDR2 SNEGSKA (reference sequence). The CDR3 extends over 16 amino acids. CDR3 sequence: CSATGTSGRASYEQYF. In DNA form, the CDR3 reads TGCAGTGCCACAGGGACTAGCGGGAGGGCATCCTACGAGCAGTACTTC.

This clonotype was seen only a few times. The chain links TRBV4-3 to TRBJ2-7; D may be TRBD1 (5 bases). The CDR3 length is 16 residues. CDR1 LGHNA and CDR2 YSLEER come from the germline V gene. Deletions cut 0 bases from V and 2 bases from J, with 14 bases between. The CDR3 bases are TGCGCCAGCAGCCAAGATTGGGGCAGACTCCCCTACGAGCAGTACTTC. It encodes CASSQDWGRLPYEQYF.

This clonotype showed up just a few times. The V gene is TRBV5-5, the J gene TRBJ2-7; D might be TRBD1 (5 bases). The ends were cut back, 3 bases at V and 3 bases at J, with 13 bases in the middle. Germline assignment: CDR1 SGHKS and CDR2 YYEKEE (reference sequence). This CDR3 region has 14 residues. Here the CDR3 reads CASSSLTGNYEQYF. In DNA, the CDR3 is TGTGCCAGCAGCTCGCTAACAGGAAACTACGAGCAGTACTTC. Filled out from reference TRBV5-5 and TRBJ2-7, the complete variable domain reads DAGVTQSPTHLIKTRGQQVTLRCSPISGHKSVSWYQQVLGQGPQFIFQYYEKEERGRGNFPDRFSARQFPNYSSELNVNALLLGDSALYLCASSSLTGNYEQYFGPGTRLTVT.

The V call is TRBV29-1, the J call TRBJ1-2, with D perhaps TRBD1 (5 bases). The V end was cut by 3 bases, the J end by 2 bases, with 7 bases between. Germline CDR1 SQVTM, CDR2 ANQGSEA. CDR3 length: 12 residues. This CDR3 reads CSVEGENYGYTF. CDR3 nucleotides: TGCAGCGTTGAGGGGGAAAACTATGGCTACACCTTC.

This clonotype came up many times. The CDR3 loop reads CASSLGGQAYNEQFF. The CDR3 region has the DNA TGTGCCAGCAGCTTAGGGGGACAGGCCTACAATGAGCAGTTCTTC. The V gene is TRBV11-2, the J gene TRBJ2-1, with 8 positions matching TRBD1. The V gene's germline CDR1 is SGHAT and CDR2 FQNNGV. Unmatched junction bases numbered 1, after V lost 1 base and J lost 2 bases. The CDR3 totals 15 residues.

In its sample, this clonotype was seen a few times. The genes are TRBV7-6 and TRBJ2-1; 8 bases align to TRBD2. Germline assignment: CDR1 SGHVS and CDR2 FNYEAQ. V lost 5 bases to trimming and J lost 7 bases; unmatched junction nucleotides: 10. CDR3 length: 15 residues. The CDR3 coding sequence is TGTGCCAGCAGCCCCACTAGCGGTCCATCTAATGAGCAGTTCTTC. Translation gives CASSPTSGPSNEQFF.

This clonotype was observed once. The rearrangement links TRBV7-8 to TRBJ1-4; 7 positions agree with TRBD1. Per germline, CDR1 SGHVS and CDR2 FQNEAQ. Trimming removed 6 bases from V and 6 bases from J; junction bases left unmatched: 7. This CDR3 contains 14 residues. In nucleotides, the CDR3 is TGTGCCAGCAGACCGACAGGGTGGTATGAAAAACTGTTTTTT. This sequence encodes CASRPTGWYEKLFF. Drawing the rest from reference TRBV7-8 and TRBJ1-4, the complete variable domain is GAGVSQSPRYKVAKRGQDVALRCDPISGHVSLFWYQQALGQGPEFLTYFQNEAQLDKSGLPSDRFFAERPEGSVSTLKIQRTQQEDSAVYLCASRPTGWYEKLFFGSGTQLSVL.

The CDR3 sequence is CATSRDDTGQETQYF. The CDR3 DNA is TGTGCCACCAGCAGAGACGACACTGGGCAAGAGACCCAGTACTTC. V is TRBV15 and J is TRBJ2-5; D is uncertain. Trimming took off 0 bases at V and 2 bases at J, with 10 bases between the two ends. This CDR3 region has 15 residues. Germline CDR1 and CDR2: LNHNV and YYDKDF (reference sequence).

This clonotype has just a few counts. The chain employs TRBV21-1 and TRBJ1-1. TRBV21-1 counts as a pseudogene. This CDR3 is 15 amino acids long. CDR3 in DNA: TGTGCCAGCAGTAAGGGAGGGCCTATGAACACTGAAGCTTTCTTT. Translating it yields CASSKGGPMNTEAFF.

This clonotype was counted only a few times. The chain uses TRBV6-5 and TRBJ1-5; a possible D gene is TRBD1 (5 bases). The germline V and J ends were trimmed by 4 bases and 6 bases, with 13 bases remaining between them. This CDR3 is 14 amino acids long. Per the germline V gene, CDR1 is MNHEY and CDR2 is SVGAGI. The CDR3 is CASSSGVSSQPQHF. As DNA, the CDR3 is TGTGCCAGCAGTTCGGGGGTTTCCTCTCAGCCCCAGCATTTT.

The rearrangement links TRBV3-1 to TRBJ1-3; D unresolved. The CDR3 has 13 residues. In germline, CDR1 is LGHDT, CDR2 YNNKEL (reference sequence). The V gene lost 6 bases and the J gene lost 4 bases, with 10 bases spanning the gap. The CDR3 here is CASRISSGNTIYF. Written as DNA, the CDR3 is TGTGCCAGCAGGATCAGTTCAGGAAACACCATATATTTT.

The V gene is TRBV4-1, the J gene TRBJ2-7; 9 nucleotides agree with TRBD1. The CDR3 is 16 amino acids. The V gene's germline CDR1 is MGHRA and CDR2 YSYEKL. V lost 1 base and J lost 7; bases outside the gene matches: 11. The CDR3 spells CASSQAPGTGTVEQYF. The DNA of the CDR3 is TGCGCCAGCAGCCAAGCCCCCGGGACAGGGACGGTAGAGCAGTACTTC.

This clonotype was detected only a few times. The chain has TRBV19 and TRBJ1-1, with D tentatively TRBD1 (5 bases). This CDR3 has 14 amino acids. From germline, CDR1 is LNHDA and CDR2 SQIVND (reference sequence). V gave up 8 bases and J gave up 6 bases, with 19 bases separating them. The CDR3 region has the DNA TGTGCCAGTGGTCTATCAGGGAAGTCCCCTGAAGCTTTCTTT. Residues: CASGLSGKSPEAFF.

DNA of the CDR3: TGTGCCAGCAGCCCTCCGGACAGGGGGCCTCACGAGCAGTACTTC. Translating gives CASSPPDRGPHEQYF. The gene calls are TRBV14 and TRBJ2-7, with 11 positions matching TRBD1. There are 15 residues in the CDR3. The germline CDR1 and CDR2 sequences are SGHDN and FVKESK. The trim removed 4 bases at V and 5 bases at J, leaving 7 bases unmatched.

The chain is built from TRBV5-1 and TRBJ1-1, with D possibly matching TRBD1 (5 bases). Between the trimmed V and J ends, which lost 4 bases and 9 bases, there was a span of 13 bases. The length of the CDR3 is 12 residues. Germline V lookup: CDR1 SGHRS, CDR2 YFSETQ. DNA of the CDR3: TGCGCCAGCAGCCCAGGGACGGAGAAAGCTTTCTTT. It specifies CASSPGTEKAFF.